This is a list of T cell receptor beta chains from one sample in a study of T cell responses to AZD1222 COVID-19 vaccine. Using immunoSEQ multiplex PCR, the repertoire was profiled, and TCRdb retains in-frame clones only, with some absent. The sample lists approximately 70,000 clones; around 89% were seen once. The input for sequencing was peripheral blood, taken 28 days after the second dose of the MenACWY control vaccine. The receptors originated from an adult who received the MenACWY meningococcal vaccine as a control. Both conserved end residues are part of each CDR3. A D gene is named only where the DNA matches it firmly. The listing skips clone size in some rows; elsewhere it reads once, few, many or a size class.

-,-,15,TRBJ1-3,TRBV10-3,TGTGCCATCAGTGAGTCCAGGCGCTCTGGAAACACCATATATTTT,CAISESRRSGNTIYF
-,-,18,TRBJ2-5,TRBV24-1,TGTGCCACCAGTGATCCAAGCGGTGGCGGGGACCCGACGGGGACCCAGTACTTC,CATSDPSGGGDPTGTQYF
-,-,11,TRBJ1-2,TRBV14,TGTGCCAGCAGTGGAGGGTATGGCTACACCTTC,CASSGGYGYTF
-,-,15,TRBJ1-1,TRBV2,TGTGCCAGCAGTGAATCAAGGGAGGGCAGGGCTGAAGCTTTCTTT,CASSESREGRAEAFF
-,-,14,TRBJ2-7,TRBV7-9,TGTGCCAGCAGCTGGGGTGGGGGCTCCTACGAGCAGTACTTC,CASSWGGGSYEQYF
-,-,14,TRBJ2-1,TRBV21-1,TGTGCCAGCAGCAAGACAGGGACTTACAATGAGCAGTTCTTC,CASSKTGTYNEQFF
once,-,14,TRBJ2-7,TRBV27,TGTGCCAGCAGTCAGACAGTACTCTCCTACGAGCAGTACTTC,CASSQTVLSYEQYF
-,-,15,TRBJ2-7,TRBV18,TGTGCCAGCTCACCATCCTCGGAAGGGACCTACGAGCAGTACTTC,CASSPSSEGTYEQYF
-,TRBD2,16,TRBJ2-1,TRBV5-1,TGCGCCAGCAGCTTGGCCGGGTGGCGGGGGGCCGGGGAGCAGTTCTTC,CASSLAGWRGAGEQFF
once,-,12,TRBJ1-1,TRBV7-9,TGTGCCAGCAGCTTAGTATCCACTGAAGCTTTCTTT,CASSLVSTEAFF
-,-,16,TRBJ1-1,TRBV28,TGTGCCAGCAGTGAACCAGCGGGACACCTGAACACTGAAGCTTTCTTT,CASSEPAGHLNTEAFF
-,TRBD2,19,TRBJ2-3,TRBV7-2,TGTGCCAGCAGCTTTGAGGGACTAGCGGGGGGGCCCAACACAGATACGCAGTATTTT,CASSFEGLAGGPNTDTQYF
-,-,14,TRBJ2-3,TRBV7-3,TGTGCCAGCAGCTTATTAGCGAACACAGATACGCAGTATTTT,CASSLLANTDTQYF
once,-,13,TRBJ1-1,TRBV10-3,TGTGCCACCTCCGGGACCGAGAACACTGAAGCTTTCTTT,CATSGTENTEAFF
-,TRBD2,17,TRBJ2-1,TRBV4-1,TGCGCCAGCAGCCAAGATCCAACGGGAGGATTCTACAATGAGCAGTTCTTC,CASSQDPTGGFYNEQFF
-,TRBD1,13,TRBJ1-2,TRBV15,TGTGCCACCAGGCCGACAGGGAACTATGGCTACACCTTC,CATRPTGNYGYTF
-,TRBD2,15,TRBJ2-1,TRBV5-4,TGTGCCAGCAGCTTGCTTGGCGGGGGGGTAGATGAGCAGTTCTTC,CASSLLGGGVDEQFF
once,TRBD1,14,TRBJ2-3,TRBV29-1,TGCAGCGTTGTCTGGACAGGGACGGGAGATACGCAGTATTTT,CSVVWTGTGDTQYF
once,-,13,TRBJ1-2,TRBV28,TGTGCCAGCCGAAAGACCCGGGGGGAGGGCTACACCTTC,CASRKTRGEGYTF
-,-,13,TRBJ1-6,TRBV7-9,TGTGCCAGCAGCTTAGAGGGTTGGTCCCCCCTCCACTTT,CASSLEGWSPLHF
-,TRBD1,14,TRBJ1-5,TRBV28,TGTGCCGGAACGACAGGGGGCGGGGAACAGCCCCAGCATTTT,CAGTTGGGEQPQHF
-,TRBD1,15,TRBJ1-5,TRBV7-6,TGTGCCAGCAGCTTAACAGGGGGCAACAATCAGCCCCAGCATTTT,CASSLTGGNNQPQHF
-,-,14,TRBJ1-1,TRBV28,TGTGCCAGCAGACCTGACACGACCCTGGAGGGAGCTTTCTTT,CASRPDTTLEGAFF
-,-,15,TRBJ2-1,TRBV9,TGTGCCAGCAGCGTAGACGGACAGACCTACAATGAGCAGTTCTTC,CASSVDGQTYNEQFF
few,TRBD1,16,TRBJ1-6,TRBV5-1,TGCGCCAGCAGCTTGTCCGGGACAGGGCCCCATTCACCCCTCCACTTT,CASSLSGTGPHSPLHF
-,-,14,TRBJ2-2,TRBV5-1,TGCGCCAGCGGGATTCAGGCGAACACCGGGGAGCTGTTTTTT,CASGIQANTGELFF
-,TRBD2,16,TRBJ2-1,TRBV7-2,TGTGCCAGCAGCTTAGGGTCTCTAGCGGGTCGCGGTGAGCAGTTCTTC,CASSLGSLAGRGEQFF
-,-,14,TRBJ1-2,TRBV2,TGTGCCAGCAGTCTGGAAAGAGCTAACTATGGCTACACCTTC,CASSLERANYGYTF
once,-,11,TRBJ2-7,TRBV30,TGTGCCTGGAGTAACTGGTACGAGCAGTACTTC,CAWSNWYEQYF
-,-,16,TRBJ1-6,TRBV11-2,TGTGCCAGCAGCCCGAGTGGGGCAGGGACACATTCACCCCTCCACTTT,CASSPSGAGTHSPLHF
-,-,17,TRBJ1-1,TRBV5-4,TGTGCCAGCAGCTCGGCCGGCAGGCCAATTGTGAACACTGAAGCTTTCTTT,CASSSAGRPIVNTEAFF